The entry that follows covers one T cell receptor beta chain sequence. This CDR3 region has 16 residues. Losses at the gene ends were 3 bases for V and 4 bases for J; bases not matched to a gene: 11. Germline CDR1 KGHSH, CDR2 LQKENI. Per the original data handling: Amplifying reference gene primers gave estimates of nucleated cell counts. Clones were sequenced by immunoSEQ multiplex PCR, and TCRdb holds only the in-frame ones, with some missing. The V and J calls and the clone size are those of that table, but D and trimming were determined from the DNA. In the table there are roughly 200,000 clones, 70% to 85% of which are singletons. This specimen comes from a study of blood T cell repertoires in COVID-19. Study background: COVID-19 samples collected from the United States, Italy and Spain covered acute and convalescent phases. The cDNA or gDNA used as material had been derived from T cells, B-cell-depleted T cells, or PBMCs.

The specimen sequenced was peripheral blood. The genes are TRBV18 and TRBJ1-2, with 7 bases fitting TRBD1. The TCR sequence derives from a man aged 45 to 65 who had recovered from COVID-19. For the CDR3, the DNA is TGTGCCAGCTCACCTATTGCATCGGACAGGTCCTATGGCTACACCTTC. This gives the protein CASSPIASDRSYGYTF.